This T cell receptor beta chain appears in the sequencing data of a study of monozygotic twins with inflammatory bowel disease. Study-wide results and limits: Possibly reflecting limited power, no difference in repertoire similarity was found between concordant and discordant twins. A lone strong IBD-associated signal or clonotype found no support.

Germline V lookup: CDR1 LGHDT, CDR2 YNNKEL (reference sequence). The CDR3 contains 14 residues. A word on this clonotype: Its target is unknown.

The input for each TCR library was 3,500 to 4,500 ng of total RNA. Making cDNA involved eight separate reactions per sample. Reanalyzing the 5' RACE reads, TCRdb keeps one entry per CDR3 protein, without DNA. The sample has roughly 100,000 distinct CDR3 sequences. This sequence joins TRBV3-1 and TRBJ1-5; the D gene TCRdb calls, TRBD1, cannot be checked with no DNA. The receptor was derived from a human donor with ulcerative colitis or Crohn's disease, or a healthy co-twin of an affected twin (not recorded which). The material sequenced was blood. Here the CDR3 reads CASSMTGANQPQHF.